A selection of T cell receptor beta chains follows, all from one sample in a study of shared clonotypes between healthy human individuals. Sequencing was performed with immunoSEQ multiplex PCR; in TCRdb, only in-frame clones are kept and a portion is missing. The sample has more than 2 million clones; 95% are singletons. The sequencing sample was made of naive CD4+ T cells sorted from blood. The source is a man between 18 and 29 years old in good health. CDR3s include the opening cysteine and the closing phenylalanine or tryptophan. D genes are given only for firm matches. Rows give clone size only sometimes, using once, few, many, or a class for an expanded clone.

TRBJ2-7 NA TRBV10-3 NA TGTGCCATCAACGGGGGCGGGGAATACTACGAGCAGTACTTC CAINGGGEYYEQYF
TRBJ2-5 NA TRBV5-1 TRBD1 TGCGCCAGCAGCTTGACCGGGACAGGGTTGGAGACCCAGTACTTC CASSLTGTGLETQYF
TRBJ2-1 NA TRBV10-1 TRBD2 TGCGCCAGCAGTGAGTCTTATGGACTAGCGGGAAACAATGAGCAGTTCTTC CASSESYGLAGNNEQFF
TRBJ1-1 NA TRBV6-5 TRBD1 TGTGCCAGCAGCAGGGGGGAGGGTGAAGCTTTCTTT CASSRGEGEAFF
TRBJ1-2 NA TRBV10-3 NA TGTGCCATCAGTGAAGACTCTAACTATGGCTACACCTTC CAISEDSNYGYTF
TRBJ1-6 NA TRBV15 NA TGTGCCACCGTACGGGACTATAATTCACCCCTCCACTTT CATVRDYNSPLHF
TRBJ2-6 NA TRBV6-5 NA TGTGCCAGCAGGTCCCTAGAGACAGGGGCCAACGTCCTGACTTTC CASRSLETGANVLTF
TRBJ2-4 once TRBV7-9 NA TGTGCCAGCAGCTTAGGCTCCCAGGGAAACATTCAGTACTTC CASSLGSQGNIQYF
TRBJ1-2 once TRBV6-5 TRBD1 TGTGCCAGCAGTTACTCGTGGGCAGGGGGTAAGCACGGCTACACCTTC CASSYSWAGGKHGYTF
TRBJ2-1 NA TRBV4-3 NA TGCGCCAGCAGCCAAAACGGGCCACTCAATGAGCAGTTCTTC CASSQNGPLNEQFF
TRBJ2-2 NA TRBV5-1 TRBD2 TGCGCCAGCAGCTTGTTACTAGCGGGAACAAACACCGGGGAGCTGTTTTTT CASSLLLAGTNTGELFF
TRBJ2-7 NA TRBV30 TRBD2 TGTGCCTGGAGTGTAATGGAGGGACTAGAGTACTTC CAWSVMEGLEYF